This T cell receptor beta chain was identified during a study of blood T cell repertoires in COVID-19. Sequencing was performed with immunoSEQ multiplex PCR; in TCRdb, only in-frame clones are kept and a portion is missing. The data contain 250,000 to 300,000 clones, about three quarters of them seen just once; the ten biggest clones take up around 3.4%. Per the germline V gene, CDR1 is MNHNY and CDR2 is SVGAGI (reference sequence). This CDR3 has 12 residues. V shed 4 bases and J shed 3 bases, with 7 bases lying between them. The sequence derives from an elderly woman with acute or convalescent COVID-19. Material: peripheral blood. The rearrangement links TRBV6-6 to TRBJ2-7; D not resolved. The CDR3 bases are TGTGCCAGCAGTTCAGCAGGCTACGAGCAGTACTTC. Its protein product is CASSSAGYEQYF.